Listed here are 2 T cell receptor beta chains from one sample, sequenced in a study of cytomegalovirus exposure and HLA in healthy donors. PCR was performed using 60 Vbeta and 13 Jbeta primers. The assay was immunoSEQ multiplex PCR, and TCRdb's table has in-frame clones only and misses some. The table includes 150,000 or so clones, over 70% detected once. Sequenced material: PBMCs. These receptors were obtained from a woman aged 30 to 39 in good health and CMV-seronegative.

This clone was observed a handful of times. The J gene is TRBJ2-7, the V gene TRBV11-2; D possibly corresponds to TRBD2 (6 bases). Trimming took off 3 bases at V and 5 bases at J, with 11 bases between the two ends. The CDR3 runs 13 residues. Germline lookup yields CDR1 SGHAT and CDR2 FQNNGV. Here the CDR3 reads CASSLEGLHEQYF. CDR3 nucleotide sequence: TGTGCCAGCAGCTTGGAGGGTCTGCACGAGCAGTACTTC. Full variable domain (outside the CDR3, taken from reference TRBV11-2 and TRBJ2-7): EAGVAQSPRYKIIEKRQSVAFWCNPISGHATLYWYQQILGQGPKLLIQFQNNGVVDDSQLPKDRFSAERLKGVDSTLKIQPAKLEDSAVYLCASSLEGLHEQYFGPGTRLTVT.

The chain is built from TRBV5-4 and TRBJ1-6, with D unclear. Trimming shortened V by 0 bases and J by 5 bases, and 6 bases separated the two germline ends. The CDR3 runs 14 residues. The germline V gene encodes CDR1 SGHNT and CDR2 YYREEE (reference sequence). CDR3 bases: TGTGCCAGCAGCTTGGTTGGAGATAATTCACCCCTCCACTTT. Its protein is CASSLVGDNSPLHF.